This T cell receptor beta chain derives from a study of T cells in Graves' hyperthyroidism and ophthalmopathy. The wider study: Peripheral blood specimens were obtained at initial diagnosis, prior to any treatment.

Out of approximately 9.9 ml of fresh peripheral blood came the PBMCs. Germline assignment: CDR1 MRHNA and CDR2 SNTAGT. Trimming took 6 bases from V and 2 from J; bases not matched to a gene: 7. The length of the CDR3 is 16 residues. General study findings and limits: Ophthalmopathy was model-predicted a median approximately 6.9 months pre-onset. Stable hyperthyroidism and ophthalmopathy were separated using 13 V-J signatures.

At least ten counts were recorded for this clonotype. Its antigen is not known. From RNA transcripts, TCR beta CDR3 regions were amplified. A first-round RT-PCR of the TCR CDR3 used the HTBI primer set. Via MiXCR, TCRdb re-called the multiplex PCR reads, giving one row per CDR3 protein. The repertoire holds fewer than 650,000 distinct CDR3 sequences, over 12% seen once, with 4% to 5.5% in the top ten. This receptor was obtained from a woman aged 40 to 50 with Graves' ophthalmopathy. The sequenced sample was blood. The V gene is TRBV6-4, the J gene TRBJ1-2; TRBD1 matches 12 bases. The CDR3: CASSLRDRGLNYGYTF. The DNA for the CDR3 is TGTGCCAGCAGCCTTAGGGACAGGGGGCTCAACTATGGCTACACCTTC.